Shown below are 26 T cell receptor beta chains from a single sample sequenced in a study of blood T cell repertoires in COVID-19. Data came from immunoSEQ multiplex PCR; TCRdb stores just in-frame clones and leaves some out. The top ten hold about 15% of the sample, which has about 250,000 clones, about four fifths seen once. Sequenced input: peripheral blood. The receptor set was obtained from a person aged 65 to 79 with COVID-19, enrolled during active disease.

The CDR3 bases are TGTGCCAGCAGTCAAACTAGCGGAAAGCAGTTCTTC. Its protein product is CASSQTSGKQFF. The J gene is TRBJ2-1, the V gene TRBV12-3 or TRBV12-4; 8 bases agree with TRBD2. V was clipped by 5 bases and J by 11 bases; unmatched bases: 5. The CDR3 runs to 12 residues.

This clone showed up just once. The V call is TRBV21-1, the J call TRBJ2-7; TRBD1 is the table's D call, not checked against the DNA. TRBV21-1 is a pseudogene segment. This CDR3 spans 14 amino acids. The CDR3 protein is CASNLGQGGHEQYF. In DNA, the CDR3 is TGTGCCAGCAATCTTGGACAGGGGGGCCACGAGCAGTACTTC.

The J gene is TRBJ2-2, the V gene TRBV2; 10 nucleotides agree with TRBD2. With V trimmed by 5 bases and J by 9 bases, 3 bases remained unmatched. This CDR3 has 13 residues. Germline CDR1 and CDR2: SNHLY and FYNNEI. Here the CDR3 reads CASSPGLARELFF. CDR3 nucleotides: TGTGCCAGCAGTCCGGGACTAGCGCGGGAGCTGTTTTTT.

The chain carries TRBV7-8 and TRBJ2-7; TRBD2 matches at 12 bases. The CDR3 length is 14 residues. CDR1 is SGHVS and CDR2 is FQNEAQ in the germline V gene. With 6 bases clipped from V and 4 bases from J, the junction kept 4 bases outside the gene matches. The CDR3 loop reads CASSWTSGMYEQYF. The DNA for the CDR3 is TGTGCCAGCAGTTGGACTAGCGGGATGTACGAGCAGTACTTC. Looking up the rest from reference TRBV7-8 and TRBJ2-7 gives the full variable domain: GAGVSQSPRYKVAKRGQDVALRCDPISGHVSLFWYQQALGQGPEFLTYFQNEAQLDKSGLPSDRFFAERPEGSVSTLKIQRTQQEDSAVYLCASSWTSGMYEQYFGPGTRLTVT.

This sequence joins TRBV5-1 and TRBJ2-3; perhaps TRBD2 as D (7 bases). Germline assignment: CDR1 SGHRS and CDR2 YFSETQ. V was trimmed by 2 bases and J by 1 base, leaving 17 bases between them. The CDR3 covers 17 residues. The CDR3: CASSFEGTGGRTDTQYF. DNA for the CDR3: TGCGCCAGCAGCTTCGAGGGGACGGGGGGCCGCACAGATACGCAGTATTTT.

This clone has more than one count but fewer than ten. V usage is TRBV27 and J usage is TRBJ2-7, with 9 bases fitting TRBD1. The trim removed 5 bases at V and 3 bases at J, leaving 2 bases unmatched. The CDR3 loop spans 13 amino acids. Germline values: CDR1 MNHEY, CDR2 SMNVEV (reference sequence). This CDR3 is CASSTTGGYEQYF. Written as DNA, the CDR3 is TGTGCCAGCAGTACGACAGGGGGCTACGAGCAGTACTTC.

The rearrangement uses TRBV5-4 and TRBJ2-1, with D tentatively TRBD2 (6 bases). The V end was cut by 0 bases, the J end by 8 bases, with 24 bases between. Germline CDR1 reads SGHNT; CDR2 reads YYREEE (reference sequence). This CDR3 has 18 residues. The CDR3 here is CASSLGRPTRPILDEQFF. The CDR3 nucleotides are TGTGCCAGCAGCTTGGGTAGGCCGACTAGACCGATCTTGGATGAGCAGTTCTTC.

The rearrangement uses TRBV11-2 and TRBJ2-7, with 11 bases lining up with TRBD1. The V segment lost 5 bases and the J segment 7 bases; nucleotides outside the gene matches: 10. The CDR3 totals 15 residues. From germline, CDR1 is SGHAT and CDR2 FQNNGV. The CDR3 DNA is TGTGCCAGCAGCGCCGGACAGGGGGCGCCAAGGGAGCAGTACTTC. Amino acid sequence: CASSAGQGAPREQYF.

The chain uses TRBV18 and TRBJ1-3, with a tentative D call TRBD1 (5 bases). The V gene lost 0 bases and the J gene lost 1 base, with 7 bases spanning the gap. CDR1 is KGHSH, CDR2 LQKENI, per germline. The CDR3 loop spans 15 amino acids. The CDR3 sequence is CASSPPGGSGNTIYF. Here the CDR3 DNA reads TGTGCCAGCTCACCACCGGGGGGGTCTGGAAACACCATATATTTT. The full variable domain, with the rest looked up from reference TRBV18 and TRBJ1-3, is NAGVMQNPRHLVRRRGQEARLRCSPMKGHSHVYWYRQLPEEGLKFMVYLQKENIIDESGMPKERFSAEFPKEGPSILRIQQVVRGDSAAYFCASSPPGGSGNTIYFGEGSWLTVV.

V gene TRBV27 combines with J gene TRBJ1-1; no firm D call. Germline lookup yields CDR1 MNHEY and CDR2 SMNVEV (reference sequence). The CDR3 runs 12 residues. V was cut by 6 bases and J by 7 bases, with 12 bases left in between. As DNA, the CDR3 is TGTGCCAGCAGACCGGCGGTCGGTGAAGCTTTCTTT. Encoded protein: CASRPAVGEAFF.

This chain connects TRBV19 to TRBJ2-7; 7 nucleotides match TRBD1. The V segment lost 7 bases and the J segment 2 bases; nucleotides outside the gene matches: 8. The CDR3 extends over 14 amino acids. The V gene's germline CDR1 is LNHDA and CDR2 SQIVND (reference sequence). The CDR3 sequence is CASIADRPPYEQYF. In DNA form, the CDR3 reads TGTGCCAGTATCGCGGACAGGCCACCCTACGAGCAGTACTTC.

For the CDR3, the DNA is TGTGCCAGCAGCTTTTTAATGGGGCAGTTTTCCTACGAGCAGTACTTC. Its translation is CASSFLMGQFSYEQYF. This chain connects TRBV28 to TRBJ2-7, with D maybe TRBD1 (5 bases). Germline V gene data show CDR1 as MDHEN and CDR2 as SYDVKM. Trimming took off 6 bases at V and 1 base at J, with 19 bases between the two ends. The CDR3 sequence is 16 residues long. The full variable domain, rest sourced from reference TRBV28 and TRBJ2-7, is DVKVTQSSRYLVKRTGEKVFLECVQDMDHENMFWYRQDPGLGLRLIYFSYDVKMKEKGDIPEGYSVSREKKERFSLILESASTNQTSMYLCASSFLMGQFSYEQYFGPGTRLTVT.

The genes are TRBV7-6 and TRBJ2-7; TRBD1 agrees at 7 bases. Trimming took 1 base from V and 2 from J; bases not matched to a gene: 11. The germline V gene encodes CDR1 SGHVS and CDR2 FNYEAQ. The CDR3 consists of 17 residues. CDR3 sequence reads: CASSLEATGQSTYEQYF. For the CDR3, the DNA is TGTGCCAGCAGCTTAGAGGCTACGGGACAGTCGACCTACGAGCAGTACTTC.

The chain recombines TRBV7-2 with TRBJ1-2, with a weak D call TRBD1 (5 bases). Germline V lookup: CDR1 SGHTA, CDR2 FQGNSA. V shed 6 bases and J shed 9 bases, with 20 bases lying between them. The CDR3 length is 14 residues. CDR3 protein: CASRPHRREQSYTF. The CDR3 region has the DNA TGTGCCAGCAGGCCACACAGGCGAGAACAAAGCTACACCTTC.

For the CDR3, the DNA is TGTGCCAGCAGGACAGGGGCTTCCTACGAGCAGTACTTC. Protein sequence: CASRTGASYEQYF. The V gene is TRBV6-1, the J gene TRBJ2-7; 8 positions agree with TRBD1. The CDR3 has 13 residues. Germline assignment: CDR1 MNHNS and CDR2 SASEGT. V lost 6 bases to trimming and J lost 1 base; unmatched junction nucleotides: 2.

The chain is built from TRBV29-1 and TRBJ1-2; D perhaps matches TRBD1 (5 bases). CDR1 is SQVTM, CDR2 ANQGSEA, per germline. Trimming removed 7 bases at V and 8 bases at J, with 17 bases between. The CDR3 extends over 12 amino acids. CDR3 coding DNA: TGCAGCGCCCAACGGGGGGAAGGAGGCTACACCTTC. Protein product: CSAQRGEGGYTF.

CDR3 loop: CASSLSGGSGNTIYF. DNA of the CDR3: TGTGCCAGCAGCCTTTCGGGGGGCTCTGGAAACACCATATATTTT. The V and J genes are TRBV11-2 and TRBJ1-3; D may be TRBD1 (5 bases). CDR3 length: 15 amino acids. Germline CDR1 is SGHAT and CDR2 is FQNNGV. V gave up 5 bases and J gave up 0 bases, with 11 bases separating them.

Many counts were recorded for this clone. The V call is TRBV19, the J call TRBJ1-5; D ambiguous. Germline V CDR1 and CDR2: LNHDA, SQIVND (reference sequence). The CDR3 is 13 amino acids. V was shortened by 7 bases and J by 4 bases, with 11 bases between the two germline ends. As DNA, the CDR3 is TGTGCCAGTAATGGAGGGTCGAATCAGCCCCAGCATTTT. As protein: CASNGGSNQPQHF.

This sequence joins TRBV6-4 and TRBJ1-3; D may be TRBD1 (6 bases). Germline CDR1 reads MRHNA; CDR2 reads SNTAGT. CDR3 size: 17 residues. V gave up 2 bases and J gave up 2 bases, with 16 bases separating them. The DNA for the CDR3 is TGTGCCAGCAGTGACCCCACTCGGGGGGGCGCTGGAAACACCATATATTTT. This translates into CASSDPTRGGAGNTIYF.

V and J are TRBV27 and TRBJ2-7; D might be TRBD2 (5 bases). The germline V and J ends were trimmed by 5 bases and 5 bases, with 16 bases remaining between them. This CDR3 is built from 14 residues. Germline assignment: CDR1 MNHEY and CDR2 SMNVEV (reference sequence). CDR3 nucleotides: TGTGCCAGCAGTCAGGACTGGGTACGGAACGAGCAGTACTTC. This gives the protein CASSQDWVRNEQYF.

J is TRBJ1-6 and V is TRBV10-1; TRBD1 might be the D (6 bases). Trimming took 6 bases from V and 1 from J, leaving 16 bases between them. The CDR3 runs 17 residues. CDR1 WNHNN and CDR2 SYGVQD come from the germline V gene (reference sequence). The CDR3 sequence is CASSSVPQGSYNSPLHF. The DNA of the CDR3 is TGCGCCAGCAGCTCAGTCCCACAGGGATCCTATAATTCACCCCTCCACTTT.

This clone was detected only once. The gene calls are TRBV7-6 and TRBJ2-3, with 13 bases lining up with TRBD2. Germline V gene sequence: CDR1 SGHVS, CDR2 FNYEAQ. V trimming: 2 bases; J trimming: 5 bases; junction bases outside the gene matches: 19. This CDR3 is 21 amino acids long. CDR3 protein: CASSLTVRIRTSGGERDTQYF. CDR3 DNA: TGTGCCAGCAGCTTAACCGTTCGCATTAGAACTAGCGGGGGGGAGAGAGATACGCAGTATTTT.

This clone showed up many times. The V and J genes are TRBV24-1 and TRBJ1-5, with D possibly being TRBD1 (6 bases). The CDR3 has 16 amino acids. Looked up from germline, CDR1 is KGHDR and CDR2 is SFDVKD. The germline V and J ends were trimmed by 0 bases and 1 base, with 9 bases remaining between them. CDR3 amino acids: CATSDLTGNSNQPQHF. The DNA for the CDR3 is TGTGCCACCAGTGATTTGACAGGGAACAGCAATCAGCCCCAGCATTTT.

This rearrangement joins TRBV7-6 to TRBJ2-7, with a possible D match to TRBD1 (6 bases). Trimming removed 1 base at V and 5 bases at J, with 18 bases between. CDR3 length equals 16 residues. Germline CDR1 SGHVS, CDR2 FNYEAQ. In DNA, the CDR3 is TGTGCCAGCAGCTTAGGTTTTACAGGGTGGAGTAACGAGCAGTACTTC. Residues: CASSLGFTGWSNEQYF.

The J gene is TRBJ2-7, the V gene TRBV11-2; D is possibly TRBD1 (5 bases). Trimming shortened V by 1 base and J by 6 bases, and 10 bases separated the two germline ends. There are 13 residues in the CDR3. Germline V lookup: CDR1 SGHAT, CDR2 FQNNGV. CDR3 coding DNA: TGTGCCAGCAGCTTAGGGGAAGGGGTCGAGCAGTACTTC. As protein: CASSLGEGVEQYF. Full variable domain (remainder filled in from reference TRBV11-2 and TRBJ2-7): EAGVAQSPRYKIIEKRQSVAFWCNPISGHATLYWYQQILGQGPKLLIQFQNNGVVDDSQLPKDRFSAERLKGVDSTLKIQPAKLEDSAVYLCASSLGEGVEQYFGPGTRLTVT.

This clone was seen just once. The CDR3 loop is CSVGQGNPYEQYF. CDR3 DNA sequence: TGCAGCGTCGGACAGGGGAATCCCTACGAGCAGTACTTC. The chain has TRBV29-1 and TRBJ2-7; 9 bases are shared with TRBD1. CDR1 and CDR2 (germline): SQVTM, ANQGSEA. V shed 6 bases, J shed 2 bases, and the junction held 5 bases outside the gene matches. CDR3 size: 13 residues.